The present TCR beta chain was sequenced within a study of control samples from healthy donors and cancer patients. V shed 5 bases and J 3 bases; nucleotides not matched to a gene: 5. Germline V gene sequence: CDR1 ENHRY, CDR2 SYGVKD. The CDR3 contains 15 residues. Sequencing used immunoSEQ multiplex PCR; TCRdb keeps in-frame clones, though not all of them. The sample lists 70,000 or so clones, under 90% occurring once. Sequencing was carried out using blood. V gene TRBV10-3 combines with J gene TRBJ1-5; 9 bases line up with TRBD1. The sequence was collected from a man aged 45-65 years in good health. The CDR3 region is CAISSGQGNNQPQHF. The CDR3 DNA is TGTGCCATCAGTTCGGGACAGGGTAACAATCAGCCCCAGCATTTT.